Each of the 29 T cell receptor beta chains below was sequenced from the same sample in a study of blood T cell repertoires in COVID-19. Data came from immunoSEQ multiplex PCR; TCRdb stores just in-frame clones and leaves some out. Altogether a few hundred thousand clones are present, around 90% being singletons, with the ten largest covering about 2%. The sample comprised peripheral blood. Receptor source: a woman aged 60-70 years with COVID-19, enrolled during active disease.

The chain combines TRBV7-2 with TRBJ2-7, with D possibly being TRBD1 (5 bases). V lost 2 bases and J 4 bases, leaving 24 bases between the germline ends. Germline V gene data show CDR1 as SGHTA and CDR2 as FQGNSA. CDR3 size: 18 residues. CDR3 DNA: TGTGCCAGCAGCTTACCGCAGACAAGTAACCGACAGAAGTACGAGCAGTACTTC. This encodes CASSLPQTSNRQKYEQYF.

Only one count was recorded for this clone. The chain uses TRBV11-2 and TRBJ1-1; possibly TRBD1 for D (5 bases). Germline CDR1 and CDR2: SGHAT and FQNNGV. The CDR3 spans 14 residues. The V end lost 1 base, the J end lost 3 bases, and 9 bases lay between the germline ends. The CDR3 is CASSLGGVDTEAFF. CDR3 DNA sequence: TGTGCCAGCAGCTTAGGGGGGGTGGACACTGAAGCTTTCTTT. Complete variable domain (other parts from reference TRBV11-2 and TRBJ1-1): EAGVAQSPRYKIIEKRQSVAFWCNPISGHATLYWYQQILGQGPKLLIQFQNNGVVDDSQLPKDRFSAERLKGVDSTLKIQPAKLEDSAVYLCASSLGGVDTEAFFGQGTRLTVV.

The CDR3 here is CASSDGQVDGYTF. The CDR3 DNA is TGTGCCAGCAGTGATGGACAGGTCGATGGCTACACCTTC. This sequence joins TRBV2 and TRBJ1-2; TRBD1 aligns across 7 bases. CDR1 and CDR2 from the germline V gene are SNHLY and FYNNEI. J was trimmed by 6 bases and V by 3 bases; bases with no gene match: 4. This CDR3 is built from 13 residues. Filled out from reference TRBV2 and TRBJ1-2, the complete variable domain reads EPEVTQTPSHQVTQMGQEVILRCVPISNHLYFYWYRQILGQKVEFLVSFYNNEISEKSEIFDDQFSVERPDGSNFTLKIRSTKLEDSAMYFCASSDGQVDGYTFGSGTRLTVV.

The chain carries TRBV4-3 and TRBJ2-1; a possible D gene is TRBD2 (5 bases). The CDR3 totals 16 residues. The germline V gene has CDR1 LGHNA and CDR2 YSLEER. V dropped 3 bases and J dropped 0 bases, with 12 bases sitting between them. The CDR3 sequence is CASSQVGVGSYNEQFF. CDR3 bases: TGCGCCAGCAGCCAGGTCGGGGTCGGCTCCTACAATGAGCAGTTCTTC.

The rearrangement joins TRBV19 to TRBJ2-1; 8 bases map to TRBD1. Germline CDR1 is LNHDA and CDR2 is SQIVND (reference sequence). The trim removed 6 bases at V and 7 bases at J, leaving 11 bases unmatched. CDR3 size: 15 residues. In DNA, the CDR3 is TGTGCCAGTAGCCACGACAGGGGTTATACGAATGAGCAGTTCTTC. This codes for CASSHDRGYTNEQFF.

This clone came up once. The rearrangement uses TRBV11-2 and TRBJ2-4, with no clear D. The length of the CDR3 is 18 residues. V was pared by 0 bases and J by 5 bases, with 20 bases between. Germline loops: CDR1 SGHAT, CDR2 FQNNGV. The CDR3 nucleotides are TGTGCCAGCAGCTTAGAACCCAAGCAAACCGTAGTCGAAAACATTCAGTACTTC. This gives the protein CASSLEPKQTVVENIQYF.

On this clone: This sample also contains other DNA sequences that code for the same CDR3. The rearrangement links TRBV9 to TRBJ1-2, with 9 bases identical to TRBD1. Germline CDR1 is SGDLS and CDR2 is YYNGEE. The CDR3 has 14 amino acids. The V segment lost 3 bases and the J segment 6 bases; nucleotides outside the gene matches: 6. CDR3 DNA sequence: TGTGCCAGCAGCGCCCAGACAGGGGGTAATGGCTACACCTTC. Protein sequence: CASSAQTGGNGYTF.

V and J are TRBV6-2 or TRBV6-3 and TRBJ2-7, with D uncertain. The length of the CDR3 is 16 residues. V dropped 5 bases and J dropped 5 bases, with 22 bases sitting between them. From germline, CDR1 is MNHEY and CDR2 SVGEGT. The CDR3 sequence is CASSRPPLGVRNEQYF. The CDR3 DNA reads TGTGCCAGCAGTCGCCCTCCCCTTGGAGTAAGGAACGAGCAGTACTTC.

The rearrangement uses TRBV25-1 and TRBJ1-2; D unresolved. V was cut by 3 bases and J by 4 bases, with 6 bases left in between. Germline V gene lookup returns CDR1 MGHDK and CDR2 SYGVNS. The CDR3 spans 12 residues. This CDR3 reads CASSDGAYGYTF. DNA for the CDR3: TGTGCCAGCAGTGACGGAGCCTATGGCTACACCTTC.

The sample holds one count of this clone. This chain links TRBV15 with TRBJ1-5, with D possibly matching TRBD1 (5 bases). V was cut by 1 base and J by 4 bases, with 8 bases left in between. In germline, CDR1 is LNHNV, CDR2 YYDKDF (reference sequence). The CDR3 runs 14 residues. The CDR3: CATSRGPGNQPQHF. The CDR3 nucleotides read TGTGCCACCAGCAGAGGCCCAGGGAATCAGCCCCAGCATTTT.

This chain links TRBV7-9 with TRBJ2-5, with a possible D match to TRBD2 (6 bases). The CDR3 has 14 amino acids. Germline V gene data show CDR1 as SEHNR and CDR2 as FQNEAQ (reference sequence). V lost 5 bases, J lost 4 bases, and 14 bases lay in between. The CDR3 DNA sequence: TGTGCCAGCAGCCCATTAGCGGTGATAGAGACCCAGTACTTC. Protein product: CASSPLAVIETQYF.

The chain links TRBV7-2 to TRBJ1-1; D is undetermined. Germline lookup yields CDR1 SGHTA and CDR2 FQGNSA. Trimming removed 3 bases at V and 2 bases at J, with 10 bases between. The CDR3 covers 14 residues. CDR3 sequence: CASSLSTANTEAFF. The CDR3 region has the DNA TGTGCCAGCAGCTTGTCCACAGCTAACACTGAAGCTTTCTTT.

This chain uses TRBV29-1 with TRBJ1-5, with 7 bases matching TRBD1. V shed 8 bases and J 3 bases; nucleotides not matched to a gene: 4. From germline, CDR1 is SQVTM and CDR2 ANQGSEA. The CDR3 is 12 residues long. CDR3 sequence reads: CSTGEPNQPQHF. CDR3 sequence (DNA): TGCAGCACAGGGGAACCCAATCAGCCCCAGCATTTT.

The chain joins TRBV19 to TRBJ2-2, with D uncertain. The CDR3 is 12 residues long. V was clipped by 3 bases and J by 5 bases, with 4 bases between them. Germline V gene lookup returns CDR1 LNHDA and CDR2 SQIVND (reference sequence). CDR3 DNA: TGTGCCAGTAGTATCTTTACCGGGGAGCTGTTTTTT. Its protein is CASSIFTGELFF.

The chain employs TRBV13 and TRBJ1-2; 9 positions match TRBD1. CDR1 PRHDT and CDR2 FYEKMQ come from the germline V gene (reference sequence). This CDR3 is 15 amino acids long. Unmatched junction bases numbered 11, after V lost 4 bases and J lost 8 bases. The CDR3 loop is CASSSYRDRVDGYTF. The CDR3 bases are TGTGCCAGCAGCTCATACCGGGACAGGGTCGACGGCTACACCTTC.

The CDR3 sequence: CASSLAGTGSGDTIYF. As DNA, the CDR3 is TGTGCCAGCAGCTTGGCCGGGACAGGGTCCGGCGACACCATATATTTT. This chain connects TRBV5-5 to TRBJ1-3, with 9 bases identical to TRBD1. V gave up 0 bases and J gave up 8 bases; unmatched junction bases: 9. This CDR3 region has 16 residues. Germline values: CDR1 SGHKS, CDR2 YYEKEE (reference sequence).

The J gene is TRBJ2-3, the V gene TRBV3-1 (or the pseudogene TRBV3-2), with D perhaps matching TRBD2 (7 bases). The CDR3 runs to 18 residues. Germline V gene sequence: CDR1 LGHDT, CDR2 YNNKEL (reference sequence). Trimming removed 2 bases from V and 1 base from J, with 19 bases in between. CDR3 sequence: CASSQYPRAGGRTDTQYF. For the CDR3, the DNA is TGTGCCAGCAGCCAATACCCTAGGGCCGGGGGGCGCACAGATACGCAGTATTTT.

The chain has TRBV6-2 or TRBV6-3 and TRBJ1-2; 7 nucleotides agree with TRBD1. CDR1 is MNHEY, CDR2 SVGEGT, per germline. The CDR3 extends over 15 amino acids. Trimming removed 6 bases from V and 4 bases from J; junction bases left unmatched: 11. As DNA, the CDR3 is TGTGCCAGCAGCCTCACAGGGGTTTTAGGCTATGGCTACACCTTC. This codes for CASSLTGVLGYGYTF.

The chain recombines TRBV15 with TRBJ1-2; D not certain. The CDR3 has 14 residues. CDR1 is LNHNV, CDR2 YYDKDF, per germline (reference sequence). V was trimmed by 4 bases and J by 7 bases, leaving 16 bases between them. The CDR3 protein is CATSTQLATGGYTF. CDR3 bases: TGTGCCACCAGCACTCAGTTGGCGACGGGTGGCTACACCTTC. Using reference TRBV15 and TRBJ1-2 for the parts outside the CDR3, the full variable domain is DAMVIQNPRYQVTQFGKPVTLSCSQTLNHNVMYWYQQKSSQAPKLLFHYYDKDFNNEADTPDNFQSRRPNTSFCFLDIRSPGLGDTAMYLCATSTQLATGGYTFGSGTRLTVV.

This chain links TRBV29-1 with TRBJ2-5; no definite D call. The CDR3 extends over 13 amino acids. Trimming pared 7 bases from V and 1 base from J, leaving 13 bases between. Per germline, CDR1 SQVTM and CDR2 ANQGSEA. CDR3 DNA: TGCAGCGCGAAGGCAGGCCCCCAAGAGACCCAGTACTTC. It codes for CSAKAGPQETQYF.

V usage is TRBV2 and J usage is TRBJ1-2; D perhaps matches TRBD1 (5 bases). The CDR3 is made up of 15 amino acids. V shed 2 bases and J shed 5 bases, with 15 bases lying between them. From germline, CDR1 is SNHLY and CDR2 FYNNEI. The chain's CDR3 is CASSESQTVLYGYTF. Written as DNA, the CDR3 is TGTGCCAGCAGTGAATCCCAGACAGTTTTGTATGGCTACACCTTC.

The chain combines TRBV3-1 (or the pseudogene TRBV3-2) with TRBJ2-4; D gene unclear. The germline gives CDR1 LGHDT, CDR2 YNNKEL (reference sequence). V lost 0 bases and J lost 0, with 12 bases in between. The CDR3 spans 17 residues. CDR3 DNA sequence: TGTGCCAGCAGCCAAGATCAGACATCTCTAGCCAAAAACATTCAGTACTTC. This translates into CASSQDQTSLAKNIQYF.

CDR3 region: CSVLDRKNTGELFF. The CDR3 nucleotides read TGCAGCGTCCTGGACAGAAAGAACACCGGGGAGCTGTTTTTT. This chain uses TRBV29-1 with TRBJ2-2; maybe TRBD1 (6 bases). Germline loops: CDR1 SQVTM, CDR2 ANQGSEA. There are 14 residues in the CDR3. The V end was cut by 6 bases, the J end by 1 base, with 12 bases between.

The V gene is TRBV7-3, the J gene TRBJ1-1; unclear D gene. The V gene's germline CDR1 is SGHTA and CDR2 FQGTGA. This CDR3 is 13 amino acids long. Deletions cut 5 bases from V and 4 bases from J, with 11 bases between. The DNA for the CDR3 is TGTGCCAGCAGCCCCGGTCACGGCACTGAAGCTTTCTTT. Amino acids: CASSPGHGTEAFF.

The gene calls are TRBV27 and TRBJ2-5, with TRBD2 matching over 8 bases. The J segment lost 7 bases and the V segment lost 10 bases, leaving 8 bases of the junction unmatched. This CDR3 is 12 amino acids long. Looked up from germline, CDR1 is MNHEY and CDR2 is SMNVEV (reference sequence). As DNA, the CDR3 is TGTGCCACCCGGGGGGGAGGGGTGACCCAGTACTTC. Amino acid sequence: CATRGGGVTQYF.

The chain is built from TRBV27 and TRBJ1-1; 8 bases agree with TRBD1. V lost 2 bases and J lost 7; bases outside the gene matches: 9. The CDR3 contains 15 residues. Germline-derived CDR1 and CDR2 are MNHEY and SMNVEV (reference sequence). As DNA, the CDR3 is TGTGCCAGCAGTTTAAACTTTGAGGGGACAGGTGAAGCTTTCTTT. Its protein product is CASSLNFEGTGEAFF.

This clone came up a few times. Other DNA sequences within the sample encode an identical CDR3. This sequence joins TRBV4-3 and TRBJ1-5, with a possible D match to TRBD1 (6 bases). V was cut by 0 bases and J by 7 bases, with 7 bases left in between. The CDR3 spans 13 residues. CDR1 and CDR2 (germline): LGHNA, YSLEER. CDR3 sequence (DNA): TGCGCCAGCAGCCAAGATAGGGGGCAGCCCCAGCATTTT. Residues: CASSQDRGQPQHF.

The chain uses TRBV4-2 and TRBJ1-6; 7 bases are shared with TRBD1. The CDR3 length is 18 residues. J gave up 10 bases and V 0 bases, and 15 bases lay outside the gene matches. Looked up from germline, CDR1 is LGHNA and CDR2 is YNFKEQ. The CDR3 nucleotides read TGTGCCAGCAGCCAAGATAGTGGCCAGGGGGTAATTAGATCACCCCTCCACTTT. As protein: CASSQDSGQGVIRSPLHF.

The chain joins TRBV5-1 to TRBJ2-5; TRBD2 might be the D (6 bases). This CDR3 is 14 amino acids long. The V end lost 3 bases, the J end lost 0 bases, and 9 bases lay between the germline ends. Germline V gives CDR1 SGHRS, CDR2 YFSETQ. The CDR3 DNA reads as TGCGCCAGCAGCTCCGGAGGGGACCAAGAGACCCAGTACTTC. It is translated as CASSSGGDQETQYF.